The rows below give T cell receptor beta chains drawn from one sample of a study of blood T cell repertoires in COVID-19. The method was immunoSEQ multiplex PCR; TCRdb's version includes in-frame clones alone and lacks a portion of them. Among approximately 240,000 clones listed, about 88% were seen once. The sample was peripheral blood. The receptors shown here come from a woman aged 40 to 50 who had recovered from COVID-19. Both conserved end residues are part of each CDR3. D genes are given only for firm matches. Expanded clones get a size class; other rows say once, few or many, or leave the size out.

J: TRBJ2-1
D: .
size: .
V: TRBV3-1/TRBV3-2
CDR3: CASSQESAQLKQFF
DNA: TGTGCCAGCAGCCAAGAGTCGGCACAGTTGAAACAGTTCTTC

J: TRBJ1-2
D: TRBD1
size: .
V: TRBV4-2
CDR3: CASSQDRDRGLANYGYTF
DNA: TGTGCCAGCAGCCAAGATAGGGACAGGGGCCTAGCTAACTATGGCTACACCTTC

J: TRBJ1-3
D: .
size: .
V: TRBV19
CDR3: CASSLRSQVYVTTIYF
DNA: TGTGCCAGTAGTCTCCGGTCACAGGTCTACGTGACGACCATATATTTT

J: TRBJ2-1
D: TRBD2
size: .
V: TRBV7-3
CDR3: CASSPGLAGGYGEQFF
DNA: TGTGCCAGCAGCCCGGGACTAGCGGGAGGGTATGGTGAGCAGTTCTTC

J: TRBJ1-5
D: .
size: .
V: TRBV6-4
CDR3: CASSEKPIHDSRNQPQHF
DNA: TGTGCCAGCAGTGAGAAACCGATCCATGATAGCAGAAATCAGCCCCAGCATTTT

J: TRBJ2-3
D: TRBD1
size: .
V: TRBV10-3
CDR3: CAISWDSNTDTQYF
DNA: TGTGCCATCAGCTGGGACAGCAACACAGATACGCAGTATTTT

J: TRBJ2-1
D: TRBD2
size: few
V: TRBV7-3
CDR3: CASSLVLAGGPSTYNEQFF
DNA: TGTGCCAGCAGCTTAGTCCTAGCGGGAGGGCCTTCAACCTACAATGAGCAGTTCTTC

J: TRBJ1-6
D: TRBD1
size: .
V: TRBV25-1
CDR3: CASSEHRGQNSPLHF
DNA: TGTGCCAGCAGTGAACACAGGGGCCAAAATTCACCCCTCCACTTT

J: TRBJ2-3
D: TRBD2
size: .
V: TRBV28
CDR3: CASSLSGSSTDTQYF
DNA: TGTGCCAGCAGTTTGAGCGGGAGTAGCACAGATACGCAGTATTTT

J: TRBJ2-1
D: TRBD2
size: .
V: TRBV5-1
CDR3: CASSLDGTSGSNEQFF
DNA: TGCGCCAGCAGCTTGGACGGGACTAGCGGGAGCAATGAGCAGTTCTTC

J: TRBJ2-3
D: TRBD2
size: .
V: TRBV19
CDR3: CASSKAGITDTQYF
DNA: TGTGCCAGTAGTAAAGCGGGAATCACAGATACGCAGTATTTT

J: TRBJ2-2
D: .
size: .
V: TRBV7-3
CDR3: CASSPTGSVNTGELFF
DNA: TGTGCCAGCAGCCCCACGGGTTCTGTGAACACCGGGGAGCTGTTTTTT

J: TRBJ1-3
D: .
size: .
V: TRBV19
CDR3: CASSMGRGSSGNTIYF
DNA: TGTGCCAGTAGTATGGGCCGGGGGAGCTCTGGAAACACCATATATTTT

J: TRBJ1-2
D: .
size: .
V: TRBV2
CDR3: CASSAIDRANYGYTF
DNA: TGTGCCAGCAGTGCGATCGACCGGGCTAACTATGGCTACACCTTC

J: TRBJ2-3
D: .
size: once
V: TRBV28
CDR3: CASSPGLTDTQYF
DNA: TGTGCCAGCAGCCCCGGACTCACAGATACGCAGTATTTT

J: TRBJ2-1
D: TRBD2
size: .
V: TRBV10-3
CDR3: CAISKLADSYNEQFF
DNA: TGTGCCATCAGCAAACTAGCGGACTCCTACAATGAGCAGTTCTTC

J: TRBJ1-2
D: .
size: .
V: TRBV12-3/TRBV12-4
CDR3: CASSLSQGIGYTF
DNA: TGTGCCAGCAGTTTATCGCAGGGCATCGGCTACACCTTC

J: TRBJ1-6
D: TRBD1
size: .
V: TRBV19
CDR3: CASSIEDRGYSPLHF
DNA: TGTGCCAGTAGTATAGAAGACAGGGGGTACTCACCCCTCCACTTT

J: TRBJ2-1
D: TRBD1
size: .
V: TRBV5-1
CDR3: CASSSSGQGGGREQFF
DNA: TGCGCCAGCAGCTCATCCGGACAGGGTGGTGGACGAGAGCAGTTCTTC

J: TRBJ2-1
D: .
size: .
V: TRBV28
CDR3: CASSTDSLRGNEQFF
DNA: TGTGCCAGCAGTACCGACAGCCTCCGGGGGAATGAGCAGTTCTTC

J: TRBJ2-3
D: TRBD1
size: .
V: TRBV5-6
CDR3: CASSAGTGSTDTQYF
DNA: TGTGCCAGCAGCGCCGGGACAGGGAGCACAGATACGCAGTATTTT

J: TRBJ2-7
D: TRBD1
size: .
V: TRBV5-4
CDR3: CASSYSGQAYEQYF
DNA: TGTGCCAGCAGCTATTCCGGACAGGCCTACGAGCAGTACTTC

J: TRBJ2-3
D: .
size: once
V: TRBV7-2
CDR3: CASSFIFTDTQYF
DNA: TGTGCCAGCAGCTTTATTTTTACAGATACGCAGTATTTT